These T cell receptor beta chains were read from a single sample in a study of T cells in Graves' hyperthyroidism and ophthalmopathy. TCRdb re-analysed the multiplex PCR reads in MiXCR, keeping a single row per CDR3 protein. This sample has about 600,000 distinct CDR3 sequences; 16% occur once, and the top ten carry under 3.5%. The source material was blood. These receptors originate from a woman aged 40-49 years with Graves' ophthalmopathy. The CDR3 runs from the conserved cysteine through the conserved F or W. Each record gives: J gene, D gene, V gene, clone size, CDR3 protein, CDR3 DNA. A D gene is named only where the DNA matches it firmly. The size of a clone is reported for some rows only, either as once, few or many, or as a class for expanded clones.

TRBJ1-3 NA TRBV29-1 few CSVEEGGSGNTIYF TGCAGCGTTGAAGAAGGGGGCTCTGGAAACACCATATATTTT
TRBJ2-4 TRBD2 TRBV28 many CASTNPSGLAGIQYF TGTGCCAGCACCAACCCTTCGGGACTAGCGGGAATTCAGTACTTC
TRBJ2-1 TRBD2 TRBV20-1 many CSDKKGLDYNEQFF TGCAGTGACAAGAAAGGACTAGACTACAATGAGCAGTTCTTC
TRBJ2-3 TRBD1 TRBV7-2 many CASSPSSGQSQYF TGTGCCAGCAGCCCCTCGTCGGGACAGTCTCAGTATTTT
TRBJ2-5 NA TRBV7-9 many CASSLRRLEEETQYF TGTGCCAGCAGCCTCCGGCGACTAGAGGAAGAGACCCAGTACTTC
TRBJ1-2 NA TRBV3-1 many CASSPPAGRARGYTF TGTGCCAGCAGCCCTCCGGCAGGCCGGGCTCGAGGCTACACCTTC
TRBJ2-3 TRBD2 TRBV24-1 NA CATSDSGITATDTQYF TGTGCCACCAGTGATAGCGGGATTACCGCCACAGATACGCAGTATTTT
TRBJ2-5 NA TRBV29-1 once CSVEGAGQETQCF TGCAGCGTTGAAGGAGCGGGCCAAGAGACCCAGTGCTTC
TRBJ2-2 TRBD1 TRBV19 NA CASSYRGAGELFF TGTGCCAGTAGTTACAGGGGCGCCGGGGAGCTGTTTTTT
TRBJ2-1 TRBD2 TRBV2 many CASTLLAGGNEQFF TGTGCCAGCACCCTTCTAGCGGGAGGAAATGAGCAGTTCTTC
TRBJ1-5 TRBD1 TRBV2 many CASSGDRGYQPQHF TGTGCCAGCAGTGGGGACAGGGGGTATCAGCCCCAGCATTTT
TRBJ2-3 TRBD2 TRBV9 NA CASSVGGGVSDTQYF TGTGCCAGCAGCGTAGGGGGGGGGGTCTCAGATACGCAGTATTTT
TRBJ2-3 TRBD2 TRBV11-2 once CASSLLLAGGRTDTQYF TGTGCCAGCAGCCTACTACTAGCGGGAGGGCGAACAGATACGCAGTATTTT
TRBJ2-1 TRBD2 TRBV4-1 few CASSHYGAGPINNEQFF TGCGCCAGCAGCCATTATGGAGCGGGACCCATTAACAATGAGCAGTTCTTC
TRBJ2-5 NA TRBV29-1 few CSVRRFQETQYF TGCAGCGTCAGGCGCTTCCAAGAGACCCAGTACTTC
TRBJ1-1 NA TRBV11-2 many CASSFGPISPRVNTEAFF TGTGCCAGCAGCTTCGGGCCTATAAGCCCCAGAGTGAACACTGAAGCTTTCTTT
TRBJ2-3 TRBD2 TRBV24-1 NA CATSEGRASGTDTQYF TGTGCCACCAGTGAAGGCAGGGCTAGCGGGACAGATACGCAGTATTTT
TRBJ2-7 NA TRBV20-1 NA CSASEHTKYEQYF TGCAGTGCTAGTGAGCACACGAAGTACGAGCAGTACTTC
TRBJ2-3 NA TRBV20-1 many CSATPKGGLRDTQYF TGCAGTGCTACTCCGAAGGGGGGGCTGAGGGATACGCAGTATTTT
TRBJ2-5 TRBD2 TRBV6-2/TRBV6-3 many CASSQGLTSALKTQYF TGTGCCAGCAGCCAGGGCTTGACTAGCGCGTTGAAGACCCAGTACTTC
TRBJ1-2 TRBD1 TRBV18 few CASSPQGDLHTF TGTGCCAGCTCACCCCAGGGGGACCTCCACACCTTC
TRBJ1-1 NA TRBV7-9 NA CASSLKAEAFF TGTGCCAGCAGCTTGAAAGCTGAAGCTTTCTTT
TRBJ1-2 NA TRBV5-1 many CASSFEGNYGYTF TGCGCCAGCAGCTTCGAGGGGAACTATGGCTACACCTTC
TRBJ1-3 NA TRBV6-1 NA CASREWGENTIYF TGTGCCAGCAGGGAGTGGGGCGAGAACACCATATATTTT
TRBJ2-5 NA TRBV10-3 few CAISGTAQETQYF TGTGCCATCAGTGGGACAGCTCAGGAGACCCAGTACTTC
TRBJ1-1 NA TRBV12-3/TRBV12-4 few CASRQGARGTEAFF TGTGCCAGCAGACAAGGGGCCCGGGGGACTGAAGCTTTCTTT
TRBJ2-7 NA TRBV5-1 many CASRRDTSSYEQYF TGCGCCAGCAGACGAGACACCAGCTCCTACGAGCAGTACTTC
TRBJ2-5 NA TRBV2 many CASSVGSETQYF TGTGCCAGCAGTGTAGGGTCGGAGACCCAGTACTTC
TRBJ1-3 TRBD1 TRBV5-6 few CASSTGQVGNTIYF TGTGCCAGCAGCACAGGACAGGTCGGAAACACCATATATTTT
TRBJ2-1 NA TRBV29-1 NA CSVDPSSYNEQFF TGCAGCGTTGACCCGAGCTCCTACAATGAGCAGTTCTTC
TRBJ2-3 NA TRBV6-1 few CASSRADSSTDTQYF TGTGCCAGCAGCCGAGCTGACAGTAGCACAGATACGCAGTATTTT
TRBJ2-5 NA TRBV3-1 few CASSQETRAGDGTQYF TGTGCCAGCAGCCAAGAGACCCGGGCAGGGGATGGGACCCAGTACTTC
TRBJ2-3 NA TRBV19 many CASRWTTGAGDTQYF TGTGCCAGTAGGTGGACTACAGGGGCGGGAGATACGCAGTATTTT
TRBJ2-7 NA TRBV19 NA CASSIGSGSSGEQYF TGTGCCAGTAGTATAGGTAGCGGCAGTAGCGGCGAGCAGTACTTC
TRBJ2-5 NA TRBV27 many CASSVTGETQYF TGTGCCAGCAGTGTGACGGGAGAGACCCAGTACTTC
TRBJ2-1 NA TRBV12-3/TRBV12-4 many CASSYQQGPYNEQFF TGTGCCAGCAGCTACCAACAGGGACCCTACAATGAGCAGTTCTTC
TRBJ2-2 TRBD2 TRBV19 NA CASRTRLAGVATGELFF TGTGCCAGTAGGACCCGACTAGCGGGGGTCGCCACCGGGGAGCTGTTTTTT
TRBJ1-1 NA TRBV7-9 many CASSPASWTEAFF TGTGCCAGCAGCCCGGCGAGTTGGACTGAAGCTTTCTTT
TRBJ1-1 NA TRBV10-3 few CAISDGLAGGAFF TGTGCCATCAGTGATGGATTGGCAGGCGGAGCTTTCTTT
TRBJ1-1 NA TRBV20-1 many CSARQELRRPEAFF TGCAGTGCTAGACAGGAGTTGAGGCGCCCTGAAGCTTTCTTT
TRBJ1-2 NA TRBV12-3/TRBV12-4 many CASTGPNYGYTF TGTGCCAGCACAGGGCCTAACTATGGCTACACCTTC
TRBJ2-7 NA TRBV4-1 NA CASSQGIQQSYEQYF TGCGCCAGCAGCCAAGGCATCCAACAATCCTACGAGCAGTACTTC
TRBJ2-2 NA TRBV4-1 NA CASSQAPHVTNTGELFF TGCGCCAGCAGCCAAGCCCCCCACGTGACGAACACCGGGGAGCTGTTTTTT
TRBJ2-6 TRBD1 TRBV20-1 NA CSATGTGSGANVLTF TGCAGTGCAACCGGGACAGGGTCCGGGGCCAACGTCCTGACTTTC
TRBJ2-5 NA TRBV4-1 NA CASSQSGDYQETQYF TGCGCCAGCAGCCAAAGTGGGGATTACCAAGAGACCCAGTACTTC
TRBJ2-2 NA TRBV20-1 few CSARLRHTNTGELFF TGCAGTGCTAGGCTCCGGCACACGAACACCGGGGAGCTGTTTTTT
TRBJ1-4 NA TRBV7-9 many CASSLGAEKLFF TGTGCCAGCAGCTTAGGAGCCGAAAAACTGTTTTTT
TRBJ2-3 TRBD2 TRBV12-3/TRBV12-4 many CASSFAAGGYTDTQYF TGTGCCAGCAGTTTCGCGGCGGGGGGTTACACAGATACGCAGTATTTT
TRBJ1-2 NA TRBV20-1 few CSAGRVEGYTF TGCAGTGCCGGGCGGGTGGAAGGCTACACCTTC
TRBJ2-3 TRBD2 TRBV2 NA CASRKREGLGADTQYF TGTGCCAGCAGAAAGCGGGAGGGCCTTGGCGCAGATACGCAGTATTTT
TRBJ2-3 NA TRBV12-3/TRBV12-4 few CASSFQGPGGTDTQYF TGTGCCAGCAGTTTCCAGGGCCCCGGAGGCACAGATACGCAGTATTTT
TRBJ2-1 TRBD1 TRBV19 NA CASTRGPSYNEQFF TGTGCCAGTACTAGGGGGCCCTCCTACAATGAGCAGTTCTTC
TRBJ1-4 TRBD1 TRBV5-1 many CASSVDRANEKLFF TGCGCCAGCAGCGTGGACAGGGCTAATGAAAAACTGTTTTTT
TRBJ2-7 NA TRBV7-9 many CASSMGHSEQYF TGTGCCAGCAGCATGGGACACAGCGAGCAGTACTTC
TRBJ1-3 TRBD1 TRBV27 NA CASSPSGTGGFSGNTIYF TGTGCCAGCAGTCCCTCGGGGACAGGGGGTTTTTCAGGAAACACCATATATTTT
TRBJ2-1 TRBD2 TRBV12-5 few CASGTHSLAGGYNEQFF TGTGCTAGTGGCACCCACTCACTAGCGGGGGGTTACAATGAGCAGTTCTTC
TRBJ2-5 NA TRBV5-1 NA CASSFRRQETQYF TGCGCCAGCAGCTTTAGGCGGCAAGAGACCCAGTACTTC
TRBJ2-7 TRBD2 TRBV6-1 few CASSDGGGREQYF TGTGCCAGCAGTGATGGCGGCGGGAGAGAGCAGTACTTC
TRBJ2-3 NA TRBV20-1 NA CSARDLRGSTDTQYF TGCAGTGCTAGAGACCTGAGGGGGAGCACAGATACGCAGTATTTT
TRBJ2-3 NA TRBV7-9 many CASSFSSDTQYF TGTGCCAGCAGTTTCAGTTCGGATACGCAGTATTTT